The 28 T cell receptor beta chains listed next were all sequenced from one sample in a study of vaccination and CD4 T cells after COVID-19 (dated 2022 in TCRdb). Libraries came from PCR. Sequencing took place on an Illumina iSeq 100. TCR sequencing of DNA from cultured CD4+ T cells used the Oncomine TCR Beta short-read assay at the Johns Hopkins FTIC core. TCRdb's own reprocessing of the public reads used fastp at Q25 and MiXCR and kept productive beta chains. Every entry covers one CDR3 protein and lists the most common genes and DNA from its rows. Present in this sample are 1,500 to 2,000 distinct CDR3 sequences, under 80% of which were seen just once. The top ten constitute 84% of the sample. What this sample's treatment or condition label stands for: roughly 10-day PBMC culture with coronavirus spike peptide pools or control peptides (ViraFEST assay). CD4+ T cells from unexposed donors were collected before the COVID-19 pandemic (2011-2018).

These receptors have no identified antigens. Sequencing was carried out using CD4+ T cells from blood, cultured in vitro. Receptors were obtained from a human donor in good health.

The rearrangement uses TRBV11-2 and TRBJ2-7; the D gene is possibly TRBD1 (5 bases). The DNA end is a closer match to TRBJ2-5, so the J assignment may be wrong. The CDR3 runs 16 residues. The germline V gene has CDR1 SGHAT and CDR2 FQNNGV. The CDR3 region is CASSLQGVGRQETQYF. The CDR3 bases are TGTGCCAGCAGCCTTCAGGGTGTAGGGCGCCAAGAGACCCAGTACTTC.

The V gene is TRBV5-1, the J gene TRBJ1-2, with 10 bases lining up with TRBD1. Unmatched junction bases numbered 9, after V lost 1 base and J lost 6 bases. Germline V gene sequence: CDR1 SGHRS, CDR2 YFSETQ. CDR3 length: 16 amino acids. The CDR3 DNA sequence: TGCGCCAGCAGCTTGTTGGGGACAGGGGCGATTGATGGCTACACCTTC. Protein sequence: CASSLLGTGAIDGYTF. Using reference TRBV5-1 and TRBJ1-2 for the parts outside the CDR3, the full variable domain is KAGVTQTPRYLIKTRGQQVTLSCSPISGHRSVSWYQQTPGQGLQFLFEYFSETQRNKGNFPGRFSGRQFSNSRSEMNVSTLELGDSALYLCASSLLGTGAIDGYTFGSGTRLTVV.

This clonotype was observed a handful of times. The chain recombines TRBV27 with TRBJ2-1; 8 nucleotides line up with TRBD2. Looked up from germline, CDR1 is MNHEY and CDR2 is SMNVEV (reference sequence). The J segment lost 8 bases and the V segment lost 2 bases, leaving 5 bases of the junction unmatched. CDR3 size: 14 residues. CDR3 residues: CASSLIGGVHEQFF. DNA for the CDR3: TGTGCCAGCAGTTTAATCGGGGGGGTCCATGAGCAGTTCTTC.

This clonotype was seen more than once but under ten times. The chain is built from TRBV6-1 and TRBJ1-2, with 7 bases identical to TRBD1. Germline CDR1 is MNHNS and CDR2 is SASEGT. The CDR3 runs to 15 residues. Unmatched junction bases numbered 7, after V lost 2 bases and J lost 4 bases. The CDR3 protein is CASSESGTEGYGYTF. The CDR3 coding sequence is TGTGCCAGCAGTGAATCTGGGACAGAGGGCTATGGCTACACCTTC.

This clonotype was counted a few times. The CDR3 loop is CAWSLGTGHSPLHF. The CDR3 DNA follows: TGTGCCTGGAGTTTAGGGACAGGGCATTCACCCCTCCACTTT. The rearrangement uses TRBV30 and TRBJ1-6, with TRBD1 matching over 9 bases. Germline V CDR1 and CDR2: GTSNPN, SVGIG (reference sequence). The ends lost 2 bases at V and 8 bases at J; junction bases unmatched: 4. The CDR3 spans 14 residues. The complete variable domain, with remaining parts taken from reference TRBV30 and TRBJ1-6, reads SQTIHQWPATLVQPVGSPLSLECTVEGTSNPNLYWYRQAAGRGLQLLFYSVGIGQISSEVPQNLSASRPQDRQFILSSKKLLLSDSGFYLCAWSLGTGHSPLHFGNGTRLTVT.

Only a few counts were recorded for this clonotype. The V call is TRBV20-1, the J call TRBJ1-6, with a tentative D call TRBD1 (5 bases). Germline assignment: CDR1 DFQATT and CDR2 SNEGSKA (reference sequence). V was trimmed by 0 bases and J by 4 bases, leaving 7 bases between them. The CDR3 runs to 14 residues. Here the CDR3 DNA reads TGCAGTGCTAGAGAGACAGCATATAATTCACCCCTCCACTTT. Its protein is CSARETAYNSPLHF.

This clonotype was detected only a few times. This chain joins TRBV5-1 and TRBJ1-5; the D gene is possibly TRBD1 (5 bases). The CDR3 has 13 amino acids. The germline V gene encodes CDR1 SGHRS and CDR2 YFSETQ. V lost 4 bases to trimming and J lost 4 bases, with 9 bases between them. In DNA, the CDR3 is TGCGCCAGCAGCACAGGACCGAATCAGCCCCAGCATTTT. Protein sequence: CASSTGPNQPQHF.

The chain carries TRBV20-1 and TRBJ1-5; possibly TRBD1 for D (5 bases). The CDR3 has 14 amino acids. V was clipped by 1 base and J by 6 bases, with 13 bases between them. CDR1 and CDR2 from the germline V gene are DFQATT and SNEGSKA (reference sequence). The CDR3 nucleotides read TGCAGTGCTAGAGGGGGGTCGGGGACTCAGCCCCAGCATTTT. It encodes CSARGGSGTQPQHF.

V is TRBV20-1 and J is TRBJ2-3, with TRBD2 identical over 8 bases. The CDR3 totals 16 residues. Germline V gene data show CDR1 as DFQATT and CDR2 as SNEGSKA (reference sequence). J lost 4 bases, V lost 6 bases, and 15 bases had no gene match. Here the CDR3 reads CSAPDVDSGSSDTQYF. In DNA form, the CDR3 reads TGCAGTGCGCCTGATGTTGACAGCGGGAGTTCAGATACGCAGTATTTT.

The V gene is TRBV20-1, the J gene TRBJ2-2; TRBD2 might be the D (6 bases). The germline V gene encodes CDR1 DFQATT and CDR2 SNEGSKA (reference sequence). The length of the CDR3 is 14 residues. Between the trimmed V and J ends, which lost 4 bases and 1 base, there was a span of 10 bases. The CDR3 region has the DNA TGCAGTGCTACGGGACTCCTGAACACCGGGGAGCTGTTTTTT. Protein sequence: CSATGLLNTGELFF.

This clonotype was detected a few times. The CDR3 nucleotides are TGTGCCAGCAGCTTAAATCAGGGGCTCGGGACTGAAGCTTTCTTT. Translated: CASSLNQGLGTEAFF. V usage is TRBV7-2 and J usage is TRBJ1-1, with D tentatively TRBD1 (6 bases). The CDR3 sequence is 15 residues long. Germline V gives CDR1 SGHTA, CDR2 FQGNSA. V shed 2 bases and J shed 5 bases, with 15 bases lying between them.

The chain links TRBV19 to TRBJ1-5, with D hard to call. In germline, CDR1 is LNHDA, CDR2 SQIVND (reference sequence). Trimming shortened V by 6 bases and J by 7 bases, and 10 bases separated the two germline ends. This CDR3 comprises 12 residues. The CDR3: CASSPDNQPQHF. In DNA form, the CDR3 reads TGTGCCAGTAGCCCTGACAACCAGCCCCAGCATTTT.

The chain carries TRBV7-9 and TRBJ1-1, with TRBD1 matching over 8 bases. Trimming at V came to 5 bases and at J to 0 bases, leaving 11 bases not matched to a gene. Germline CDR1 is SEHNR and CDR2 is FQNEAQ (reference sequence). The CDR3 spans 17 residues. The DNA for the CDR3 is TGTGCCAGCAGCCCCCTTTGGACAGGGTTGGTGAACACTGAAGCTTTCTTT. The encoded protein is CASSPLWTGLVNTEAFF.

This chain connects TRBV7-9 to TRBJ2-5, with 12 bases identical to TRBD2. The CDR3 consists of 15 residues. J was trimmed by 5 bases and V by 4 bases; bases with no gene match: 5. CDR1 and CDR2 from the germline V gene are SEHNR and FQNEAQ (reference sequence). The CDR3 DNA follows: TGTGCCAGCAGCTCCGGACTAGCGGGAAGGGAGACCCAGTACTTC. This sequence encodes CASSSGLAGRETQYF.

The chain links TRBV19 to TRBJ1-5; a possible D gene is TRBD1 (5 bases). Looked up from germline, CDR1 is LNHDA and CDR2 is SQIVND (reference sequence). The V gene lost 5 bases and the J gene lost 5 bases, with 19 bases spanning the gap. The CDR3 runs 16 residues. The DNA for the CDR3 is TGTGCCAGTAGTCCAGGAGCAGGGAGAGCGGATCAGCCCCAGCATTTT. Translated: CASSPGAGRADQPQHF.

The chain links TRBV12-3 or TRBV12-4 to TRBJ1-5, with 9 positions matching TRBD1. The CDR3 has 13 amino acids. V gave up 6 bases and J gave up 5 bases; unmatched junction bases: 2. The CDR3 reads CASSRTGDQPQHF. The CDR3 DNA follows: TGTGCCAGCAGCAGGACAGGGGATCAGCCCCAGCATTTT.

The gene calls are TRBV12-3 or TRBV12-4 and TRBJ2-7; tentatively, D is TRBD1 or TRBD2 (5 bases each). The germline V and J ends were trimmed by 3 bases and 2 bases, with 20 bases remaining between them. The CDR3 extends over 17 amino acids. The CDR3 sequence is CASSFEISRDLTYEQYF. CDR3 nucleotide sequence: TGTGCCAGCAGTTTTGAAATATCCCGGGACCTTACCTACGAGCAGTACTTC.

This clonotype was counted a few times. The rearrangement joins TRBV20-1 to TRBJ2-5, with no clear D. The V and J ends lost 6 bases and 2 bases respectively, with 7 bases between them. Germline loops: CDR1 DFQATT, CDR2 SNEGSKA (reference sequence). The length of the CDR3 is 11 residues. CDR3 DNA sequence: TGCAGTGCCCGGGTTCAAGAGACCCAGTACTTC. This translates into CSARVQETQYF.

CDR3 loop: CASSLLAQETEAFF. The CDR3 DNA is TGTGCCAGCAGTTTATTGGCCCAGGAAACTGAAGCTTTCTTT. V and J are TRBV27 and TRBJ1-1; D gene uncertain. The ends were cut back, 1 base at V and 5 bases at J, with 11 bases in the middle. The germline gives CDR1 MNHEY, CDR2 SMNVEV (reference sequence). The CDR3 length is 14 residues.

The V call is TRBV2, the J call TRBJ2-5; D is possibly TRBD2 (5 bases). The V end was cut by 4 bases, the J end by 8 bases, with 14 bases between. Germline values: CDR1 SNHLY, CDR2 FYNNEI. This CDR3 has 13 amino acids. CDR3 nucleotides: TGTGCCAGCAGTGTTTTGGCCCGGGAAACCCAGTACTTC. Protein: CASSVLARETQYF.

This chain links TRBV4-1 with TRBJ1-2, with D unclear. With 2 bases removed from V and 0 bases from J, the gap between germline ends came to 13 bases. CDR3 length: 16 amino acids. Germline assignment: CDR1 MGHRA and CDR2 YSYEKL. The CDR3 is CASSQPSSRPNYGYTF. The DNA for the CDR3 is TGCGCCAGCAGCCAACCGAGCAGTCGGCCTAACTATGGCTACACCTTC.

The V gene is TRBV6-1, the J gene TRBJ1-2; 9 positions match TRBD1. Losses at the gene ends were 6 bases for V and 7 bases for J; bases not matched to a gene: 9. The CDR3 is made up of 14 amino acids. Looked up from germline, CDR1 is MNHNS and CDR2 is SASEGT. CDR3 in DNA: TGTGCCAGCAGCCCCGGGACAGGGTATGGTGGCTACACCTTC. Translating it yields CASSPGTGYGGYTF.

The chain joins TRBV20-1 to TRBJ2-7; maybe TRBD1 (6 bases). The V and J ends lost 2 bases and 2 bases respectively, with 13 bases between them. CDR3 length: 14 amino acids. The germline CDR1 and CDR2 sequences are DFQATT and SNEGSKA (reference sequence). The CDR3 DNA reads TGCAGTGCTAGAACAAGGGGGACAACCTACGAGCAGTACTTC. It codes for CSARTRGTTYEQYF.

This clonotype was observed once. The CDR3 DNA sequence: TGTGCCAGCAGCCATTACAGGGTTTCCTACGAGCAGTACTTC. Translation gives CASSHYRVSYEQYF. The chain combines TRBV16 with TRBJ2-7, with D possibly matching TRBD1 (6 bases). CDR3 length: 14 residues. V was pared by 3 bases and J by 1 base, with 10 bases between. Germline lookup yields CDR1 KGHSY and CDR2 FQNENV.

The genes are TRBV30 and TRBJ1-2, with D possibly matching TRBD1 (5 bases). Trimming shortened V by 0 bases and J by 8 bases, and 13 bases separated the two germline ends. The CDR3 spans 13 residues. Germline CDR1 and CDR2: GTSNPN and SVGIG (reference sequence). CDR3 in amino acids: CAWSVGRSQGYTF. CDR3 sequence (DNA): TGTGCCTGGAGTGTGGGACGGAGCCAGGGCTACACCTTC.

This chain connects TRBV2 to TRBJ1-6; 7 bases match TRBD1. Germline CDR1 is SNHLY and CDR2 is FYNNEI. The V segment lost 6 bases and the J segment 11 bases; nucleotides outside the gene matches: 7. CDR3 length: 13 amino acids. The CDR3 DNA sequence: TGTGCCAGCAGCCGGGACAGCGGGACACCCCTCCACTTT. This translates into CASSRDSGTPLHF.

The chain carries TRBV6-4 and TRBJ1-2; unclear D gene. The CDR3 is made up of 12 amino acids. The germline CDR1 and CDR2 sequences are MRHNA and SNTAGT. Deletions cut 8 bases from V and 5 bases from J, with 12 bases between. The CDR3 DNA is TGTGCCAGCCACGGATTCGGGTATGGCTACACCTTC. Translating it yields CASHGFGYGYTF.

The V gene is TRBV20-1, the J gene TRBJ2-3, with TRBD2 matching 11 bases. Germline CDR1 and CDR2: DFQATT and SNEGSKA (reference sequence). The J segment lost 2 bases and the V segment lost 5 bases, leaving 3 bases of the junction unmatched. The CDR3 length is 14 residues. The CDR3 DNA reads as TGCAGTGCTGTGACTAGCGGGGCCACAGATACGCAGTATTTT. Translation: CSAVTSGATDTQYF.